The 17 T cell receptor beta chains listed next were all sequenced from one sample in a study of blood T cell repertoires in COVID-19. The data were produced by immunoSEQ multiplex PCR, yet TCRdb's version contains in-frame clones alone and is incomplete. This sample yields over 10,000 clones, of which around four fifths are seen a single time; approximately 37% belongs to the top ten. Sequenced material: peripheral blood. Source of these receptors: a human donor in a cohort sampled during active COVID-19.

This chain uses TRBV4-2 with TRBJ2-7, with 7 bases aligning to TRBD1. Germline V gene data show CDR1 as LGHNA and CDR2 as YNFKEQ. The CDR3 contains 14 residues. Trimming cost V 5 bases and J 5 bases; bases outside gene matches: 9. CDR3 in DNA: TGTGCCAGCAGCGCAACCGGGACAGTCCACGAGCAGTACTTC. Translated, it gives CASSATGTVHEQYF.

This CDR3 reads CASSQTGGSYSPLHF. In DNA form, the CDR3 reads TGTGCCAGCAGCCAAACAGGGGGCTCTTATTCACCCCTCCACTTT. The chain employs TRBV7-2 and TRBJ1-6, with TRBD1 identical over 9 bases. The CDR3 length is 15 residues. Germline V lookup: CDR1 SGHTA, CDR2 FQGNSA. The junction had 7 bases not matched to a gene; V was cut back by 5 bases and J by 8 bases.

The chain carries TRBV2 and TRBJ1-2, with 10 bases matching TRBD1. Germline loops: CDR1 SNHLY, CDR2 FYNNEI. The CDR3 contains 14 residues. V lost 6 bases, J lost 4 bases, and 5 bases stayed unmatched. This chain's CDR3 is CASSFGQGGYGYTF. CDR3 coding DNA: TGTGCCAGCAGCTTCGGACAGGGGGGCTATGGCTACACCTTC.

This chain joins TRBV19 and TRBJ2-5; 12 nucleotides agree with TRBD2. The CDR3 extends over 18 amino acids. The junction had 12 bases not matched to a gene; V was cut back by 6 bases and J by 1 base. Germline assignment: CDR1 LNHDA and CDR2 SQIVND (reference sequence). CDR3 sequence: CASSRFSTSGGFQETQYF. CDR3 sequence (DNA): TGTGCCAGTAGCCGATTCTCCACTAGCGGGGGGTTCCAAGAGACCCAGTACTTC.

The V and J genes are TRBV12-3 or TRBV12-4 and TRBJ2-3, with TRBD1 as a possible D gene (6 bases). The germline V and J ends were trimmed by 5 bases and 5 bases, with 8 bases remaining between them. The CDR3 spans 12 residues. The CDR3 sequence is CASSIRGDTQYF. CDR3 sequence (DNA): TGTGCCAGCAGTATCAGGGGAGATACGCAGTATTTT.

This chain links TRBV5-1 with TRBJ2-1, with D perhaps matching TRBD2 (5 bases). Germline CDR1 and CDR2: SGHRS and YFSETQ. V was trimmed by 0 bases and J by 0 bases, leaving 7 bases between them. This CDR3 comprises 15 residues. This CDR3 is CASSLDGSSYNEQFF. The CDR3 region has the DNA TGCGCCAGCAGCTTGGATGGGAGCTCCTACAATGAGCAGTTCTTC.

This clone was counted once. V is TRBV11-2 and J is TRBJ2-7; TRBD1 agrees at 7 bases. Germline V lookup: CDR1 SGHAT, CDR2 FQNNGV. The V gene end was trimmed by 3 bases and the J gene end by 0 bases; junction bases not matched to a gene: 2. The CDR3 loop spans 14 amino acids. The CDR3 loop is CASSLGQFSYEQYF. The DNA for the CDR3 is TGTGCCAGCAGCTTGGGACAGTTCTCCTACGAGCAGTACTTC.

The rearrangement uses TRBV4-2 and TRBJ1-1; D remains unclear. CDR3 length: 15 amino acids. V lost 1 base and J 0 bases, leaving 9 bases between the germline ends. Per germline, CDR1 LGHNA and CDR2 YNFKEQ. CDR3 loop: CASSQVPQMNTEAFF. DNA of the CDR3: TGTGCCAGCAGCCAAGTCCCACAGATGAACACTGAAGCTTTCTTT.

The chain carries TRBV6-5 and TRBJ1-1; D is perhaps TRBD1 (5 bases). Deletions cut 6 bases from V and 1 base from J, with 12 bases between. The germline CDR1 and CDR2 sequences are MNHEY and SVGAGI. The CDR3 is made up of 14 amino acids. Here the CDR3 DNA reads TGTGCCAGCAGAACACATACAGGGAACACTGAAGCTTTCTTT. The encoded protein is CASRTHTGNTEAFF.

The chain links TRBV6-5 to TRBJ1-1; D gene ambiguous. CDR1 is MNHEY, CDR2 SVGAGI, per germline. Between the trimmed V and J ends, which lost 2 bases and 0 bases, there was a span of 4 bases. The CDR3 extends over 13 amino acids. The CDR3 region is CASSYTVNTEAFF. The CDR3 region has the DNA TGTGCCAGCAGTTACACGGTGAACACTGAAGCTTTCTTT.

This clone occurred once. This chain links TRBV6-5 with TRBJ1-2; 7 bases fit TRBD1. The length of the CDR3 is 13 residues. V was pared by 6 bases and J by 6 bases, with 7 bases of the junction left unmatched. The germline gives CDR1 MNHEY, CDR2 SVGAGI. CDR3 loop: CASRKTGANGYTF. For the CDR3, the DNA is TGTGCCAGCAGAAAAACAGGGGCCAATGGCTACACCTTC.

This clone was seen a few times. J is TRBJ1-2 and V is TRBV5-4; unclear D gene. This CDR3 is built from 12 residues. The V end was cut by 0 bases, the J end by 7 bases, with 7 bases between. In germline, CDR1 is SGHNT, CDR2 YYREEE (reference sequence). The CDR3 sequence is CASSLGAGGYTF. CDR3 coding DNA: TGTGCCAGCAGCTTGGGGGCCGGTGGCTACACCTTC. Full variable domain (remainder filled in from reference TRBV5-4 and TRBJ1-2): ETGVTQSPTHLIKTRGQQVTLRCSSQSGHNTVSWYQQALGQGPQFIFQYYREEENGRGNFPPRFSGLQFPNYSSELNVNALELDDSALYLCASSLGAGGYTFGSGTRLTVV.

The chain uses TRBV19 and TRBJ2-1; D possibly corresponds to TRBD1 (5 bases). The V end was cut by 8 bases, the J end by 0 bases, with 11 bases between. Looked up from germline, CDR1 is LNHDA and CDR2 is SQIVND (reference sequence). The CDR3 length is 14 residues. The CDR3 sequence is CASQGVSSYNEQFF. CDR3 nucleotide sequence: TGTGCCAGTCAGGGTGTCAGCTCCTACAATGAGCAGTTCTTC.

This clone has more than one count but fewer than ten. V is TRBV7-9 and J is TRBJ1-2, with 10 bases fitting TRBD1. Germline CDR1 is SEHNR and CDR2 is FQNEAQ (reference sequence). CDR3 size: 15 residues. V lost 6 bases and J lost 2; bases outside the gene matches: 6. CDR3 amino acids: CASRTGGDENYGYTF. The CDR3 DNA is TGTGCCAGCAGGACAGGGGGCGACGAAAACTATGGCTACACCTTC.

CDR3 amino acids: CASSTNRVGHQHF. CDR3 nucleotide sequence: TGTGCCAGCAGCACCAACAGGGTCGGCCACCAGCATTTT. The genes are TRBV5-6 and TRBJ1-5; tentative D call: TRBD1 (6 bases). Germline CDR1 SGHDT, CDR2 YYEEEE. Trimming removed 4 bases at V and 12 bases at J, with 17 bases between. CDR3 size: 13 residues.

This rearrangement joins TRBV7-8 to TRBJ1-1; no clear D gene. Germline assignment: CDR1 SGHVS and CDR2 FQNEAQ. V was shortened by 1 base and J by 4 bases, with 7 bases between the two germline ends. The CDR3 spans 13 residues. CDR3 nucleotide sequence: TGTGCCAGCAGCTTAGAAGGAGGCACTGAAGCTTTCTTT. Amino acids: CASSLEGGTEAFF.

This clone is large (0.1 to 1%). The chain uses TRBV7-6 and TRBJ1-6; D possibly corresponds to TRBD1 (5 bases). This CDR3 is 16 amino acids long. V gave up 1 base and J gave up 8 bases, with 15 bases separating them. CDR1 SGHVS and CDR2 FNYEAQ come from the germline V gene. The CDR3 loop reads CASSLGVLGEDSPLHF. DNA of the CDR3: TGTGCCAGCAGCTTAGGGGTCTTAGGGGAGGATTCACCCCTCCACTTT.